The TCR beta chain under discussion was sequenced for a study of breast tumors, draining lymph nodes, adjacent tissues. General study results and limits: Tumors had less TCR diversity than lymph nodes, more than nontumor tissue. Luminal-like breast cancer showed significantly greater tumor-nontumor repertoire similarity than basal-like breast cancer did. That most tumor T cells come from lymph nodes remained unproven.

One entry per CDR3 protein results from TCRdb running MiXCR on the multiplex PCR reads. Of fewer than 25,000 distinct CDR3 sequences listed, about two thirds are singletons. Notes on this clonotype: Its antigen is still unknown.

The CDR3 totals 14 residues. Germline-derived CDR1 and CDR2 are SNHLY and FYNNEI. The receptor was isolated from a female donor with breast cancer. Some clones in this sample may be carry-over from other donors' samples. The V and J genes are TRBV2 and TRBJ2-5, with 11 bases identical to TRBD2. The better agreement between TRBJ2-7 and the DNA end casts doubt on the J call. Sequencing was carried out using tumor-adjacent breast tissue. CDR3 in amino acids: CASTHLAGGYEQYF. The CDR3 DNA reads TGTGCCAGCACCCATCTAGCGGGAGGATACGAGCAGTACTTC.